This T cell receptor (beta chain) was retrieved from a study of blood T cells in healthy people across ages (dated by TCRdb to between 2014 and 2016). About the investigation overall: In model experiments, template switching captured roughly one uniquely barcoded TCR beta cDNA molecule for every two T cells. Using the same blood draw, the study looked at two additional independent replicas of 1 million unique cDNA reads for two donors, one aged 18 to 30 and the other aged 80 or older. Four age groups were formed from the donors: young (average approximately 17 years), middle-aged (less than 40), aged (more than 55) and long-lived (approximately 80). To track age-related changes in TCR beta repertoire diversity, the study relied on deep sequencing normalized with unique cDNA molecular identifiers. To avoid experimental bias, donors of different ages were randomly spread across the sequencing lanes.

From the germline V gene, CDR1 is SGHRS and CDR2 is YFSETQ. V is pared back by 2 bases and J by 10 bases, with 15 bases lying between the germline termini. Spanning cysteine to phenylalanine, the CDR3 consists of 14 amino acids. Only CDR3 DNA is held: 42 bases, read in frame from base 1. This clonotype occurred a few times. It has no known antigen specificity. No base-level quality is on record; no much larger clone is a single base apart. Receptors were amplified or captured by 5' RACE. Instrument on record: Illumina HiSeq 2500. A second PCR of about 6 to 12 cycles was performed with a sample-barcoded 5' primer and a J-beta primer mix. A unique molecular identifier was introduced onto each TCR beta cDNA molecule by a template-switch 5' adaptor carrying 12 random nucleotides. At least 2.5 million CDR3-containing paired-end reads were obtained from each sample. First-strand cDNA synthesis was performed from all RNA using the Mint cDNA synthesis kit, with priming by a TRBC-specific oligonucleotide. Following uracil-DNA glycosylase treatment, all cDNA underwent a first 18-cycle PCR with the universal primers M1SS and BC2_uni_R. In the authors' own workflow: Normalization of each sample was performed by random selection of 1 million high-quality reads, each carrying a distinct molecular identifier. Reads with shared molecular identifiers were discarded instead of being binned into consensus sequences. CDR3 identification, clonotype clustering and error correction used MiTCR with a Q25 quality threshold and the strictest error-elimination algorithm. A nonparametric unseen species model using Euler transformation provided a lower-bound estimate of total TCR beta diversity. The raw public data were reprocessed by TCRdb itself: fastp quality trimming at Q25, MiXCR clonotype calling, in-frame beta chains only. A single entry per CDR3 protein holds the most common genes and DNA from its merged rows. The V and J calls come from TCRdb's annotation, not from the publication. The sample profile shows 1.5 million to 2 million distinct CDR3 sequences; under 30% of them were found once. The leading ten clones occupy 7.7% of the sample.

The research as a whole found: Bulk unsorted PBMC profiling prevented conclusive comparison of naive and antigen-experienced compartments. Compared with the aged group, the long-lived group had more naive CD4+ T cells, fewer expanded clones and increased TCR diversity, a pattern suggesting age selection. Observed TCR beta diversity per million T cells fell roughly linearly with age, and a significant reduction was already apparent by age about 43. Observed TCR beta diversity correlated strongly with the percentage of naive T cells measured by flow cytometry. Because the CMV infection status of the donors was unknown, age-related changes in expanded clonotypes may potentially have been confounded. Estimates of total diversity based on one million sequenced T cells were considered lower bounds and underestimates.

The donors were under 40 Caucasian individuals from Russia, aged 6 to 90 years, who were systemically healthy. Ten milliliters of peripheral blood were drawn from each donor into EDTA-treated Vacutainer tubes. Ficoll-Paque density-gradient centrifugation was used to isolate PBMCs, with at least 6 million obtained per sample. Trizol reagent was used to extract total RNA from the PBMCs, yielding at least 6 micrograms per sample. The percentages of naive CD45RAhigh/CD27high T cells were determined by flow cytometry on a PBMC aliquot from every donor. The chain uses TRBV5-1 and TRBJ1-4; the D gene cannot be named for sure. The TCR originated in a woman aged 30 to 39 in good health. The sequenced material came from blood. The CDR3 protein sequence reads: CASSLQSPEGKLFF. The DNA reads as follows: TGCGCCAGCAGCTTACAGAGCCCAGAGGGAAAACTGTTTTTT. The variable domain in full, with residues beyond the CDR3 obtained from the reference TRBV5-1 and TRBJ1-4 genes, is KAGVTQTPRYLIKTRGQQVTLSCSPISGHRSVSWYQQTPGQGLQFLFEYFSETQRNKGNFPGRFSGRQFSNSRSEMNVSTLELGDSALYLCASSLQSPEGKLFFGSGTQLSVL.